The rows below give T cell receptor beta chains drawn from one sample of a study of T-cell memory formation after mild COVID-19. TCRdb used MiXCR to reprocess the 5' RACE reads, holding one entry per CDR3 protein. The sample contains about 440,000 distinct CDR3 sequences, about 19% of which appear only once. Specimen: PBMCs or a T cell subset sorted from them (not recorded which). The receptors stem from an adult woman who had mild COVID-19 (a few samples of this study predate the infection). Cell type and time point are not known. CDR3s include the opening cysteine and the closing phenylalanine or tryptophan. A D gene is named only where the DNA matches it firmly. The size field is filled for only some rows; it gives once, few, many or a size class.

V	size	D	J	DNA	CDR3
TRBV7-9	few	NA	TRBJ2-2	TGTGCCACCGGACCTCCGTGGAGCACCGGGGAGCTGTTTTTT	CATGPPWSTGELFF
TRBV12-3/TRBV12-4	NA	TRBD2	TRBJ2-7	TGTGCCAGCAGCAGTCTTAGAGGGACTAGTTACGAGCAGTACTTC	CASSSLRGTSYEQYF
TRBV5-1	NA	TRBD2	TRBJ2-1	TGCGCCAGCAGCCCCGGACTAGCGGGAGCTGGCTACAATGAGCAGTTCTTC	CASSPGLAGAGYNEQFF
TRBV3-1	NA	NA	TRBJ2-1	TGTGCCAGCAGCCAAGTTGAGGGACAACAATACAATGAGCAGTTCTTC	CASSQVEGQQYNEQFF
TRBV25-1	few	NA	TRBJ2-2	TGTGCCAGCAGTGAGATTATGACCGGGGAGCTGTTTTTT	CASSEIMTGELFF
TRBV10-3	NA	TRBD1	TRBJ1-6	TGTGCCATCAGTCCGGGACAGGGTTCACCCCTCCACTTT	CAISPGQGSPLHF
TRBV7-6	few	TRBD2	TRBJ2-2	TGTGCCAGCAGCTATAGCGGGAGCCTTTCCGGGGAGCTGTTTTTT	CASSYSGSLSGELFF
TRBV19	few	NA	TRBJ1-1	TGTGCCAGTAGTATACCACTGGGACTCAACACTGAAGCTTTCTTT	CASSIPLGLNTEAFF
TRBV19	few	NA	TRBJ2-7	TGTGCCAGTAGTATAGGCCCCAGCTACGAGCAGTACTTC	CASSIGPSYEQYF
TRBV7-9	NA	TRBD1	TRBJ1-1	TGTGCCAGCACCATCATCGGGACAGGGGGCCTGAACACTGAAGCTTTCTTT	CASTIIGTGGLNTEAFF
TRBV12-3/TRBV12-4	few	NA	TRBJ2-7	TGTGCCAGCAGCTCGGGACGGAAACTTTTCGAGCAGTACTTC	CASSSGRKLFEQYF
TRBV20-1	few	NA	TRBJ1-2	TGCAGTGCCGAGGACTTTCAGGGCTATGGCTACACCTTC	CSAEDFQGYGYTF
TRBV9	NA	NA	TRBJ2-1	TGTGCCAGCAGCGTTCTCGGGGGACCTTACAATGAGCAGTTCTTC	CASSVLGGPYNEQFF
TRBV2	NA	TRBD1	TRBJ1-1	TGTGCCAGCAGGGGACAGGGTGTTGCCACTGAAGCTTTCTTT	CASRGQGVATEAFF
TRBV3-1	many	NA	TRBJ2-4	TGTGCCAGCAGCCCGTTGTCGGCCCGAGCTCAGTACTTC	CASSPLSARAQYF
TRBV7-3	few	TRBD1	TRBJ1-2	TGTGCCAGCGGGACAGGGGACCACTACACCTTC	CASGTGDHYTF
TRBV20-1	NA	NA	TRBJ2-1	TGCAGTGCTCGGCCCCATGGGGAGTTCTTC	CSARPHGEFF